The next 9 T cell receptor beta chains were all read from a single sample in a study of OX40 agonist ivuxolimab in advanced cancers. Sequenced by immunoSEQ multiplex PCR; TCRdb stores in-frame clones only, minus some. The table shows some 40,000 clones, with under 95% occurring only once. Sequenced here: CD4+ or CD8+ T cells sorted from blood, sampled in a trial of the OX40 agonist ivuxolimab. These receptors originate from an adult with an advanced solid tumor such as melanoma, head and neck, liver or kidney cancer.

The chain joins TRBV2 to TRBJ1-5; perhaps TRBD1 as D (5 bases). This CDR3 region has 15 residues. The V gene lost 2 bases and the J gene lost 1 base, with 9 bases spanning the gap. The germline V gene has CDR1 SNHLY and CDR2 FYNNEI. The CDR3 reads CASSELGESNQPQHF. The CDR3 region has the DNA TGTGCCAGCAGTGAATTGGGGGAAAGCAATCAGCCCCAGCATTTT.

The J gene is TRBJ2-2, the V gene TRBV6-6; a possible D gene is TRBD1 (6 bases). The CDR3 extends over 14 amino acids. Deletions cut 1 base from V and 6 bases from J, with 9 bases between. Germline V CDR1 and CDR2: MNHNY, SVGAGI (reference sequence). The CDR3 region is CASSYFQGSGELFF. The CDR3 coding sequence is TGTGCCAGCAGTTACTTCCAGGGGTCCGGGGAGCTGTTTTTT.

The gene calls are TRBV7-3 and TRBJ2-3; D is unclear. Germline V gene lookup returns CDR1 SGHTA and CDR2 FQGTGA. The CDR3 covers 14 residues. The ends were cut back, 3 bases at V and 2 bases at J, with 9 bases in the middle. The CDR3 DNA is TGTGCCAGCAGCTTGGTCGGGTCCACAGATACGCAGTATTTT. It yields the protein CASSLVGSTDTQYF.

CDR3 sequence reads: CASSLGTSYEQYF. Written as DNA, the CDR3 is TGTGCCAGCAGCCTTGGGACTAGCTACGAGCAGTACTTC. The chain joins TRBV28 to TRBJ2-7; 8 nucleotides align to TRBD2. Germline V gene lookup returns CDR1 MDHEN and CDR2 SYDVKM. Trimming at V came to 6 bases and at J to 3 bases, leaving 4 bases not matched to a gene. The CDR3 is 13 residues long.

The genes are TRBV11-3 and TRBJ1-2, with D perhaps matching TRBD1 (5 bases). V dropped 5 bases and J dropped 5 bases, with 15 bases sitting between them. The CDR3 is made up of 14 amino acids. In germline, CDR1 is SGHNT, CDR2 YENEEA. The CDR3 region has the DNA TGTGCCAGCAGCCCCGGGGGGATCGGTTATGGCTACACCTTC. It yields the protein CASSPGGIGYGYTF. Complete variable domain (other parts from reference TRBV11-3 and TRBJ1-2): EAGVVQSPRYKIIEKKQPVAFWCNPISGHNTLYWYLQNLGQGPELLIRYENEEAVDDSQLPKDRFSAERLKGVDSTLKIQPAELGDSAVYLCASSPGGIGYGYTFGSGTRLTVV.

This chain connects TRBV27 to TRBJ1-3; 7 bases match TRBD1. Germline CDR1 and CDR2: MNHEY and SMNVEV (reference sequence). The CDR3 is made up of 15 amino acids. V gave up 5 bases and J gave up 4 bases; unmatched junction bases: 8. The CDR3 protein is CASSQDRTIGNTIYF. Written as DNA, the CDR3 is TGTGCCAGCAGTCAGGACAGGACCATCGGAAACACCATATATTTT.

V is TRBV28 and J is TRBJ2-3, with D uncertain. The CDR3 spans 13 residues. Germline values: CDR1 MDHEN, CDR2 SYDVKM. The V and J ends lost 3 bases and 4 bases respectively, with 8 bases between them. The CDR3 DNA is TGTGCCAGCAGTTTCCCAGGAGCAGATACGCAGTATTTT. Amino acids: CASSFPGADTQYF.

Written as DNA, the CDR3 is TGTGCCAGCAGCTGGGGCACCGGGGAGCTGTTTTTT. Its translation: CASSWGTGELFF. V and J are TRBV6-5 and TRBJ2-2; D is unclear. The ends were cut back, 6 bases at V and 4 bases at J, with 6 bases in the middle. Germline lookup yields CDR1 MNHEY and CDR2 SVGAGI. The CDR3 has 12 amino acids.

The V gene is TRBV5-1, the J gene TRBJ2-1, with 8 bases aligning to TRBD2. The CDR3 covers 14 residues. CDR1 is SGHRS, CDR2 YFSETQ, per germline. The V and J ends lost 4 bases and 3 bases, in that order; junction bases with no gene match: 3. The CDR3 here is CASSGLAGYNEQFF. The CDR3 DNA follows: TGCGCCAGCAGCGGCCTAGCGGGCTACAATGAGCAGTTCTTC. The variable domain in full, with the rest retrieved from reference TRBV5-1 and TRBJ2-1, is KAGVTQTPRYLIKTRGQQVTLSCSPISGHRSVSWYQQTPGQGLQFLFEYFSETQRNKGNFPGRFSGRQFSNSRSEMNVSTLELGDSALYLCASSGLAGYNEQFFGPGTRLTVL.